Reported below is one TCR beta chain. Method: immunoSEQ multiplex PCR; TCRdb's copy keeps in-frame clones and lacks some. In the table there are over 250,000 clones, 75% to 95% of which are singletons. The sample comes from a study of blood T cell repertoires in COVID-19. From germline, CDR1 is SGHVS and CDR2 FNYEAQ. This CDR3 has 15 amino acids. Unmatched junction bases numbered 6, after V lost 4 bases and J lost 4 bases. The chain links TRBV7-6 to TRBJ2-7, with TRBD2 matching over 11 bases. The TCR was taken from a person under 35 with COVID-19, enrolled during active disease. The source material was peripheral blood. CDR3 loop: CASSSLAGGWYEQYF. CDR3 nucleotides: TGTGCCAGCAGCTCGCTAGCGGGAGGTTGGTACGAGCAGTACTTC.